A single sample gave rise to the 3 T cell receptor beta chains below, sequenced in a study of OX40 agonist ivuxolimab in advanced cancers. This table comes from immunoSEQ multiplex PCR, and its TCRdb copy is limited to in-frame clones, with some not included. This table holds fewer than 80,000 clones, around 83% found once. The sequenced sample was CD4+ or CD8+ T cells sorted from blood, obtained in a trial of the OX40 agonist ivuxolimab. Receptors originate from an adult with an advanced solid tumor such as melanoma, head and neck, liver or kidney cancer.

The gene calls are TRBV9 and TRBJ2-3; no reliable D call. Trimming shortened V by 3 bases and J by 0 bases, and 14 bases separated the two germline ends. The CDR3 extends over 16 amino acids. The germline V gene has CDR1 SGDLS and CDR2 YYNGEE. The CDR3 reads CASSAIPSSSTDTQYF. The DNA of the CDR3 is TGTGCCAGCAGCGCCATTCCGTCCTCTAGCACAGATACGCAGTATTTT. The entire variable domain, with the rest obtained from reference TRBV9 and TRBJ2-3, is as follows: DSGVTQTPKHLITATGQRVTLRCSPRSGDLSVYWYQQSLDQGLQFLIQYYNGEERAKGNILERFSAQQFPDLHSELNLSSLELGDSALYFCASSAIPSSSTDTQYFGPGTRLTVL.

V gene TRBV2 combines with J gene TRBJ1-6, with 12 bases identical to TRBD1. V gave up 6 bases and J gave up 7 bases; unmatched junction bases: 7. This CDR3 has 16 amino acids. CDR1 is SNHLY, CDR2 FYNNEI, per germline. This CDR3 reads CASRTGTGGENSPLHF. CDR3 DNA: TGTGCCAGCAGAACCGGGACAGGGGGCGAAAATTCACCCCTCCACTTT.

This chain joins TRBV12-2 and TRBJ2-5. TRBV12-2 counts as a pseudogene. The CDR3 is 15 residues long. CDR3 region: CASRLSDPRDETQYF. The CDR3 DNA is TGTGCAAGTCGCTTATCTGATCCCCGAGACGAGACCCAGTACTTC.